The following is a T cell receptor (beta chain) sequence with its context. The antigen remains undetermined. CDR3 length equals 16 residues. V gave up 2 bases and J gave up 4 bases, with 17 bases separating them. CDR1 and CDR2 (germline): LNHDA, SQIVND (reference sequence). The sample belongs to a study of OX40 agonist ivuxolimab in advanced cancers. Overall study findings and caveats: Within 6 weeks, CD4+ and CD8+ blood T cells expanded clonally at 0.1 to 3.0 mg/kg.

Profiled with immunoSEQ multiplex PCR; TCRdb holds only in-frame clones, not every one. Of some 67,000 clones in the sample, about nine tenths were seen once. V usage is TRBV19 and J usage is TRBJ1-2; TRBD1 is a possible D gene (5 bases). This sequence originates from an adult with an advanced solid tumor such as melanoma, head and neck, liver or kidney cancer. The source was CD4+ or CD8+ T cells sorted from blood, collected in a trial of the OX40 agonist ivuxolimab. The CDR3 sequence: CASSIKGGAPGYGYTF. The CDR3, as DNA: TGTGCCAGTAGTATAAAGGGCGGGGCGCCAGGCTATGGCTACACCTTC. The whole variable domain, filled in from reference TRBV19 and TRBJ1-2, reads DGGITQSPKYLFRKEGQNVTLSCEQNLNHDAMYWYRQDPGQGLRLIYYSQIVNDFQKGDIAEGYSVSREKKESFPLTVTSAQKNPTAFYLCASSIKGGAPGYGYTFGSGTRLTVV.